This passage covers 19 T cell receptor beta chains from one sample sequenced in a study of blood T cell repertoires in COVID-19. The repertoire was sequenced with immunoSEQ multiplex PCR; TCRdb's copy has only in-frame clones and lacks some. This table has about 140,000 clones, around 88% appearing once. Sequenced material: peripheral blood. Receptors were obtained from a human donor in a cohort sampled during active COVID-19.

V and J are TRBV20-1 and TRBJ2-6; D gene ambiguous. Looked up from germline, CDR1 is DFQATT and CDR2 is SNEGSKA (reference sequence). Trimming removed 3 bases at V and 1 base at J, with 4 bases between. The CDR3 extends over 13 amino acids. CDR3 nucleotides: TGCAGTGCTAGTCGTTCTGGGGCCAACGTCCTGACTTTC. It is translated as CSASRSGANVLTF.

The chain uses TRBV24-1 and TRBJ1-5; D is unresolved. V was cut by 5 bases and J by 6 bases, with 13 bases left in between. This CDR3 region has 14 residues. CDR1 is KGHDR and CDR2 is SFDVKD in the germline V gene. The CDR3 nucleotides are TGTGCCACCAGTGCCGTCGGGGAGGGTCAGCCCCAGCATTTT. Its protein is CATSAVGEGQPQHF.

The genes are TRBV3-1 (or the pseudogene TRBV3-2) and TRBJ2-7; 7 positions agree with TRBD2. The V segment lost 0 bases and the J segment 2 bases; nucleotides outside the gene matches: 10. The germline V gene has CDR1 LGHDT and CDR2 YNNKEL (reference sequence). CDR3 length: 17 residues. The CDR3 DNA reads TGTGCCAGCAGCCAAGATCGGGGAGGGAGGGTCCCCTACGAGCAGTACTTC. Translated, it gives CASSQDRGGRVPYEQYF.

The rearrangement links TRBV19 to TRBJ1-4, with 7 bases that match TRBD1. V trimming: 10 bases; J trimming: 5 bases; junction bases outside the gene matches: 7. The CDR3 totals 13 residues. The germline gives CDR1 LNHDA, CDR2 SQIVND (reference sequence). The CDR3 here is CATQGGPNEKLFF. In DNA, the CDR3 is TGTGCCACCCAGGGGGGCCCAAATGAAAAACTGTTTTTT.

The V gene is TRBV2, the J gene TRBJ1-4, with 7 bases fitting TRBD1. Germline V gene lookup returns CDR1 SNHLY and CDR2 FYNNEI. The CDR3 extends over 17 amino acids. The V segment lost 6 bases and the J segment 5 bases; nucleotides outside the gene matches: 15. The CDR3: CASSDILPGQRNEKLFF. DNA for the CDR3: TGTGCCAGCAGCGACATACTCCCGGGACAGAGAAATGAAAAACTGTTTTTT. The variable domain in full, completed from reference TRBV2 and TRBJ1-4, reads EPEVTQTPSHQVTQMGQEVILRCVPISNHLYFYWYRQILGQKVEFLVSFYNNEISEKSEIFDDQFSVERPDGSNFTLKIRSTKLEDSAMYFCASSDILPGQRNEKLFFGSGTQLSVL.

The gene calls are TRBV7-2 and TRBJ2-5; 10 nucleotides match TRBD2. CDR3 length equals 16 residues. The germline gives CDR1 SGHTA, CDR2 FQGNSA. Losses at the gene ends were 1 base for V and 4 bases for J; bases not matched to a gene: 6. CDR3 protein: CASSLVSTSGTETQYF. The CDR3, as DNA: TGTGCCAGCAGCTTAGTTAGTACTAGCGGGACAGAGACCCAGTACTTC. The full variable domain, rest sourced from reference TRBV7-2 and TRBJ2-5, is GAGVSQSPSNKVTEKGKDVELRCDPISGHTALYWYRQSLGQGLEFLIYFQGNSAPDKSGLPSDRFSAERTGGSVSTLTIQRTQQEDSAVYLCASSLVSTSGTETQYFGPGTRLLVL.

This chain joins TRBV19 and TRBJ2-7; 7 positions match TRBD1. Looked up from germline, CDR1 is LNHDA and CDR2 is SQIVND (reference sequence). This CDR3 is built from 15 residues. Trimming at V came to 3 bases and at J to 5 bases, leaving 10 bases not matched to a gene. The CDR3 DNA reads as TGTGCCAGTAGTATGCCGACAGGGATAGTCCACGAGCAGTACTTC. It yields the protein CASSMPTGIVHEQYF.

CDR3 residues: CASSQTGWGNGYTF. The DNA for the CDR3 is TGTGCCAGTAGCCAAACGGGGTGGGGAAATGGCTACACCTTC. The chain uses TRBV19 and TRBJ1-2; D remains ambiguous. Germline V CDR1 and CDR2: LNHDA, SQIVND (reference sequence). Trimming pared 6 bases from V and 6 bases from J, leaving 17 bases between. The CDR3 has 14 amino acids.

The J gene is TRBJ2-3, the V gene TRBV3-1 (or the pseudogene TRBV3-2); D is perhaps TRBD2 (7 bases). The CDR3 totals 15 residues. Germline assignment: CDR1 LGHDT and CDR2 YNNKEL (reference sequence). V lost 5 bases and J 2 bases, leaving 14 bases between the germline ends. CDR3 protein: CASSFPGGLTDTQYF. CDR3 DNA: TGTGCCAGCAGCTTCCCCGGGGGGCTCACAGATACGCAGTATTTT.

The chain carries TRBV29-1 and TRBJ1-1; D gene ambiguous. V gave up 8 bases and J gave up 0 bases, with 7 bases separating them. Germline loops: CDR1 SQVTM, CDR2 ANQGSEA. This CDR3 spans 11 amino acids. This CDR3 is CSLRVNTEAFF. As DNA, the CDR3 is TGCAGCCTAAGAGTGAACACTGAAGCTTTCTTT.

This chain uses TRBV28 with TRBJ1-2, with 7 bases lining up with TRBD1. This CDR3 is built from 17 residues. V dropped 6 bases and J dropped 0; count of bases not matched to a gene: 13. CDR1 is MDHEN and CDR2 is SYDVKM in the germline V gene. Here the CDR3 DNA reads TGTGCCAGCAGGCCCCCCGGGACAGCATATCCTAACTATGGCTACACCTTC. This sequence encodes CASRPPGTAYPNYGYTF.

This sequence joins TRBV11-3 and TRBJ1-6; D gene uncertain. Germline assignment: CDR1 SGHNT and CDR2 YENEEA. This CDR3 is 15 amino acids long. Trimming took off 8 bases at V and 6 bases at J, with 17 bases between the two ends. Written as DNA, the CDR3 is TGTGCCAGCGAGCCAGGAGGGATGTCTAATTCACCCCTCCACTTT. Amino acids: CASEPGGMSNSPLHF.

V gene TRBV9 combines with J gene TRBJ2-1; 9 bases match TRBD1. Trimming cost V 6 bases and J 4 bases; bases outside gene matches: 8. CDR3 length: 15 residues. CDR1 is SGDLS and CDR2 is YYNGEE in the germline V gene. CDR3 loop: CASTNPGQGYNEQFF. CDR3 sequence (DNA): TGTGCCAGCACAAACCCGGGACAGGGTTACAATGAGCAGTTCTTC.

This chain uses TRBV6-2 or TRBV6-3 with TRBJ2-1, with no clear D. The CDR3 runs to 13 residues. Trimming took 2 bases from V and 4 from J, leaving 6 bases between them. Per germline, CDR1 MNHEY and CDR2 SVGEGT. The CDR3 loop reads CASSYADYNEQFF. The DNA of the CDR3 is TGTGCCAGCAGTTACGCAGATTACAATGAGCAGTTCTTC.

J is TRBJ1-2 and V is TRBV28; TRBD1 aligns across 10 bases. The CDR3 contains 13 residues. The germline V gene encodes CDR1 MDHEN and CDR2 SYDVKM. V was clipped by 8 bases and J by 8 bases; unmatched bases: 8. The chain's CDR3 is CASAGTGVEGYTF. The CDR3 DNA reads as TGTGCCAGCGCCGGGACAGGGGTGGAAGGCTACACCTTC.

DNA of the CDR3: TGTGCCAGCAGTTCGGGGATGGGAGCCAAAAACATTCAGTACTTC. Its protein product is CASSSGMGAKNIQYF. V usage is TRBV27 and J usage is TRBJ2-4, with TRBD2 as a possible D gene (5 bases). Deletions cut 4 bases from V and 0 bases from J, with 10 bases between. The germline V gene has CDR1 MNHEY and CDR2 SMNVEV (reference sequence). The CDR3 loop spans 15 amino acids.

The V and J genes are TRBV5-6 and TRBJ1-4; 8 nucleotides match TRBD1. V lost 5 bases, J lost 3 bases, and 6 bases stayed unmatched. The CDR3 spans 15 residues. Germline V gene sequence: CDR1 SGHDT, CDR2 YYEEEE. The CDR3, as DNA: TGTGCCAGCAGGGGGACAGGTTTATCTAATGAAAAACTGTTTTTT. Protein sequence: CASRGTGLSNEKLFF.

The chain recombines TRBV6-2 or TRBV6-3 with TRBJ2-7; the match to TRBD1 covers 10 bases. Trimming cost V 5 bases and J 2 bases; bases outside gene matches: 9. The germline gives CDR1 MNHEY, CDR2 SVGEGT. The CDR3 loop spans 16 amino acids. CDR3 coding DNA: TGTGCCAGCAGTCCGCAGGGACAGGGGTCCCCCTACGAGCAGTACTTC. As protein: CASSPQGQGSPYEQYF.

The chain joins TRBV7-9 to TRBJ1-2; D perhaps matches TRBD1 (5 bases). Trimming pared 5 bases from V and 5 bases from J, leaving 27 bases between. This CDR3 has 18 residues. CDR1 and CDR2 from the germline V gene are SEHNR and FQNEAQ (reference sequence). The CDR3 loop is CASSLLILRGGHIYGYTF. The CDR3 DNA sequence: TGTGCCAGCAGCCTACTAATCCTCCGGGGGGGTCACATTTATGGCTACACCTTC. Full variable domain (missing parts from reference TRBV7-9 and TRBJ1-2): DTGVSQNPRHKITKRGQNVTFRCDPISEHNRLYWYRQTLGQGPEFLTYFQNEAQLEKSRLLSDRFSAERPKGSFSTLEIQRTEQGDSAMYLCASSLLILRGGHIYGYTFGSGTRLTVV.